One and the same sample provided the 3 T cell receptor beta chains below, sequenced in a study of OX40 agonist ivuxolimab in advanced cancers. TCRdb's table, derived via immunoSEQ multiplex PCR, lists solely in-frame clones and lacks some. The repertoire holds roughly 34,000 clones, with over 65% as singletons. Sequencing used CD4+ or CD8+ T cells sorted from blood, obtained in a trial of the OX40 agonist ivuxolimab. The receptor set was obtained from an adult with an advanced solid tumor such as melanoma, head and neck, liver or kidney cancer.

The CDR3 loop is CASGTGSYEQYF. CDR3 DNA: TGTGCCAGCGGGACAGGATCCTACGAGCAGTACTTC. V is TRBV27 and J is TRBJ2-7; TRBD1 aligns across 8 bases. Per the germline V gene, CDR1 is MNHEY and CDR2 is SMNVEV (reference sequence). The CDR3 loop spans 12 amino acids. The V gene end was trimmed by 8 bases and the J gene end by 1 base; junction bases not matched to a gene: 1.

Turning to this clone: A read error may account for a junction end that differs from germline. The rearrangement links TRBV11-2 to TRBJ2-1; 11 nucleotides match TRBD1. This CDR3 has 16 amino acids. The germline gives CDR1 SGHAT, CDR2 FQNNGV. The DNA for the CDR3 is TGTGCCAGCAGCTTAGCATTGGGACAGGGGGAACTTCCCGCGATCTTC. Translating gives CASSLALGQGELPAIF.

The chain recombines TRBV15 with TRBJ1-5, with D perhaps matching TRBD1 (5 bases). This CDR3 has 15 amino acids. Germline loops: CDR1 LNHNV, CDR2 YYDKDF (reference sequence). V was trimmed by 1 base and J by 1 base, leaving 8 bases between them. CDR3 sequence: CATSRGSGSNQPQHF. In nucleotides, the CDR3 is TGTGCCACCAGCAGAGGTTCAGGGAGCAATCAGCCCCAGCATTTT.